The sequence of this TCR beta chain was determined in a study of T-cell memory formation after mild COVID-19. Looked up from germline, CDR1 is SGDLS and CDR2 is YYNGEE. V dropped 0 bases and J dropped 0; count of bases not matched to a gene: 6. The CDR3 totals 17 residues. TCRdb itself ran the 5' RACE reads through MiXCR, one entry per CDR3 protein. This sample has 580,000 or so distinct CDR3 sequences, with roughly a sixth found just once. The chain couples TRBV9 to TRBJ2-1, with 7 bases lining up with TRBD2. Sequencing was performed on PBMCs or a T cell subset sorted from them (not recorded which). This sequence was found in an adult woman who had mild COVID-19 (a few samples of this study predate the infection). Cell type and time point are not known. CDR3 sequence (DNA): TGTGCCAGCAGCGTAGCAAGCGGGGCTAGCTCCTACAATGAGCAGTTCTTC. Protein: CASSVASGASSYNEQFF.